This T cell receptor (beta chain) was recovered during a study of blood T cells in healthy people across ages. Study-level points and caveats: Significant beta diversity loss was already apparent by age around 40, declining roughly linearly.

Together with a sample-barcoded 5' primer, a J-beta primer mix was included in a second PCR lasting about 6 to 11 cycles. Every cDNA was tagged by a template-switch adaptor with 12 random nucleotides. Via MiXCR, TCRdb re-called the 5' RACE reads, giving one row per CDR3 protein. Seen here are about 640,000 distinct CDR3 sequences, about 54% observed once, and the top ten hold approximately 40%. Comment on this clonotype: What it binds is not known.

The receptor's source is a man aged 55 to 70 in good health. What was sequenced was blood.

CDR3 in DNA: TGTGCCAGCAGCTTAAATGGCGCGGCTAGGAACAATGAGCAGTTCTTC. This codes for CASSLNGAARNNEQFF. This chain uses TRBV11-2 with TRBJ2-1; D is ambiguous. Looked up from germline, CDR1 is SGHAT and CDR2 is FQNNGV. V was cut by 2 bases and J by 5 bases, with 16 bases left in between. The CDR3 totals 16 residues.